This paragraph covers one T cell receptor beta chain sequence. Germline V lookup: CDR1 WSHSY, CDR2 SAAADI. The CDR3 loop spans 13 amino acids. The ends were cut back, 8 bases at V and 6 bases at J, with 14 bases in the middle. This sample stems from a study of blood T cell repertoires in COVID-19. Across the whole study: The cDNA or gDNA used as material had been derived from T cells, B-cell-depleted T cells, or PBMCs.

Source study methods: Estimated nucleated cell counts came from reference gene primer amplification. The data were produced by immunoSEQ multiplex PCR, yet TCRdb's version contains in-frame clones alone and is incomplete. V and J calls and clone size come straight from that table; D and trimming were deduced from the DNA. Seen here are about 220,000 clones, around 85% observed once, and the top ten hold 1.3%. The study drew participants aged about 18 to 95 years from roughly 25 US areas. Cohorts were assigned according to the clinical history that participants reported. The TCR comes from a woman aged 40 to 55 with acute COVID-19. Source material: PBMCs or T cells enriched from blood (not recorded which). The chain recombines TRBV10-2 with TRBJ1-5; a possible D gene is TRBD1 (6 bases). The CDR3 coding sequence is TGCGCCAGCGGGGGGGGGCTGGGTCAGCCCCAGCATTTT. Translated: CASGGGLGQPQHF.